A single T cell receptor (beta chain) is shown here with its context. Antigen specificity is unknown. The CDR3 covers 15 residues. The germline V and J ends were trimmed by 1 base and 2 bases, with 13 bases remaining between them. Germline V gene sequence: CDR1 SGHDT, CDR2 YYEEEE. Naivety among CD8 cells was defined by CD45RO negativity and positive CCR7 selection, thereby excluding terminally differentiated effector memory CD45RA+ cells. The genomic DNA of each subset was split evenly across several immunoSEQ plates. Replicate sorted-subset PCRs were loaded with roughly 200 ng DNA, 29,000 or so T cell genomes. Here immunoSEQ multiplex PCR was the method, and the copy in TCRdb shows in-frame clones only, minus some. The sample has hundreds of thousands of clones; 85% to 95% are singletons. These data originate in a study of shared clonotypes between healthy human individuals. Study information: Per donor, CD8 memory used one plate, CD8 naive used two, CD4 memory used three and CD4 naive used three.

Regarding the study as a whole: Relative to clonotypes present in all four donors, those not shared had lower generation probabilities.

The sequence was collected from a woman in her twenties or thirties in good health. The sequenced material came from naive CD8+ T cells sorted from blood. V and J are TRBV5-6 and TRBJ2-7; D might be TRBD2 (5 bases). The CDR3, as DNA: TGTGCCAGCAGCTTGTCTTTCGGGGTACCCTACGAGCAGTACTTC. It specifies CASSLSFGVPYEQYF.